The clone carrying this TCR beta chain has a count of ten or more. Previously, flow cytometry had revealed CD8+CD57+ cell expansion in the patients chosen for sequencing. Prior therapy had not been administered to any patient at the time of blood sampling. The germline gives CDR1 SNHLY, CDR2 FYNNEI. Trimming removed 1 base at V and 8 bases at J, with 3 bases between. This CDR3 contains 12 residues. The source of the sample is a study of CD8+CD57+ T cells in acquired aplastic anemia. Profiling of TCR beta VDJ combinations and CDR3 sequences used genomic DNA as template. One entry per CDR3 protein, called by TCRdb with MiXCR from the reads. The sample contains around 430,000 distinct CDR3 sequences, around 33% of which appear only once.

The source is a human donor with aplastic anemia. The chain recombines TRBV2 with TRBJ1-6; D remains unclear. The sample consisted of sorted CD4+, CD8+, or CD8+CD57+ T cells (not recorded which) from PBMCs. CDR3 nucleotide sequence: TGTGCCAGCAGTGAAGACGATTCACCCCTCCACTTT. Translation gives CASSEDDSPLHF.